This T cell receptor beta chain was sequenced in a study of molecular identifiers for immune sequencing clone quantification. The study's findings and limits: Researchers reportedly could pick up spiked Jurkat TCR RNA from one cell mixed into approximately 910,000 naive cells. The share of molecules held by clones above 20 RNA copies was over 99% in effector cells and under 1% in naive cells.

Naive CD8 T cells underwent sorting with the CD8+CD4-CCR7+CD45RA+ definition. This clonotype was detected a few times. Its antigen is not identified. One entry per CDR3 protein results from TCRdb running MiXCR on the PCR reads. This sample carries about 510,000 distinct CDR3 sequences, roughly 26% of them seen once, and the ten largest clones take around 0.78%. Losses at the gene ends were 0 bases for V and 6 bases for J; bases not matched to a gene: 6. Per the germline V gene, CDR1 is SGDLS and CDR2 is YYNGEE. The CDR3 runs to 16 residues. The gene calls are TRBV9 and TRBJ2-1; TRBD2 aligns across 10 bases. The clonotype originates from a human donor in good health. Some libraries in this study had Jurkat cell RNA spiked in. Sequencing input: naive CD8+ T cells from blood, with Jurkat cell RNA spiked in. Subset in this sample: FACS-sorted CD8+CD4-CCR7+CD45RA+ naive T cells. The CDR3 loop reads CASSVAGTSELNEQFF. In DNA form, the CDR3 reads TGTGCCAGCAGCGTAGCCGGGACTAGCGAACTCAATGAGCAGTTCTTC.